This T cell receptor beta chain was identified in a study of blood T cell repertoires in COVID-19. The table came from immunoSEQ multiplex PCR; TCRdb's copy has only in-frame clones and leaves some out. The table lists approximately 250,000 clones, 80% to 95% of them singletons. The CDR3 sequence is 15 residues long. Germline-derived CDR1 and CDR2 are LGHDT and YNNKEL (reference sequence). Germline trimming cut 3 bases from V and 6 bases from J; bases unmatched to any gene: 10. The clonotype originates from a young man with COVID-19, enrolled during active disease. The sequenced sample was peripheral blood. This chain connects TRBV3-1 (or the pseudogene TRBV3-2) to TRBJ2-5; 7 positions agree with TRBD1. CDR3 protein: CASSHQGGLGQTQYF. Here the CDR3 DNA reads TGTGCCAGCAGCCACCAAGGGGGCTTGGGGCAGACCCAGTACTTC.